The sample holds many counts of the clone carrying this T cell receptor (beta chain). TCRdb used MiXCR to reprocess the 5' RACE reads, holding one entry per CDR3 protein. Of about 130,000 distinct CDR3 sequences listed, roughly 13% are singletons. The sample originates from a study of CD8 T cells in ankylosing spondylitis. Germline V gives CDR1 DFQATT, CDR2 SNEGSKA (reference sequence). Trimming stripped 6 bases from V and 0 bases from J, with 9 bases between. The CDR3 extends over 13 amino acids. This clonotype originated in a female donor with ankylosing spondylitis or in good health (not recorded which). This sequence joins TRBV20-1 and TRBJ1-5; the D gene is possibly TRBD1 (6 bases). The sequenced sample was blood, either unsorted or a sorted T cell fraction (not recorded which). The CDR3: CSATGYSNQPQHF. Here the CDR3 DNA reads TGCAGTGCAACAGGGTATAGCAATCAGCCCCAGCATTTT.